The rows below give T cell receptor beta chains drawn from one sample of a study of OX40 agonist ivuxolimab in advanced cancers. The assay was immunoSEQ multiplex PCR, and TCRdb's table has in-frame clones only and misses some. The table shows roughly 70,000 clones, with 86% occurring only once. Specimen: CD4+ or CD8+ T cells sorted from blood, collected in a trial of the OX40 agonist ivuxolimab. Source of these receptors: an adult with an advanced solid tumor such as melanoma, head and neck, liver or kidney cancer. Both conserved end residues are part of each CDR3. A D gene is named only where the DNA matches it firmly. Not every row has a clone size; where given, it reads once, few, many or a size class.

D gene	J gene	clone size	V gene	CDR3 DNA	CDR3 protein
.	TRBJ1-6	.	TRBV9	TGTGCCAGCACCCGACGAGTACAGAATTCACCCCTCCACTTT	CASTRRVQNSPLHF
.	TRBJ2-3	.	TRBV7-3	TGTGCCAGCAGCTTGACATCAGGGGATACGCAGTATTTT	CASSLTSGDTQYF
.	TRBJ2-7	.	TRBV2	TGTGCCAGCAGAACACCCAGAGGCTCCTACGAGCAGTACTTC	CASRTPRGSYEQYF
.	TRBJ2-3	.	TRBV28	TGTGCCAGCAGTTTATCCGGGAGAGGAGATACGCAGTATTTT	CASSLSGRGDTQYF
TRBD2	TRBJ2-2	.	TRBV5-5	TGTGCCAGCAGCCCGCGGGGGGCCAGGAACGGGGAGCTGTTTTTT	CASSPRGARNGELFF
.	TRBJ2-1	.	TRBV9	TGTGCCAGCAGCGCAGACCCGGAAAGGTCCTACAATGAGCAGTTCTTC	CASSADPERSYNEQFF
TRBD2	TRBJ2-3	.	TRBV28	TGTGCCAGCAGCCGTGATCGTCGGACTAGCGGGAGAGCAGATACGCAGTATTTT	CASSRDRRTSGRADTQYF
TRBD1	TRBJ2-5	.	TRBV29-1	TGCAGCGTTGAGCTCGGGACAGGGCTTCAAGAGACCCAGTACTTC	CSVELGTGLQETQYF
.	TRBJ2-7	.	TRBV18	TGTGCCAGCTCCCCCCAAGGGGAGGAGGGCGAGCAGTACTTC	CASSPQGEEGEQYF
.	TRBJ1-5	few	TRBV19	TGTGCCAGTAGAGGCGGTAATAGCAATCAGCCCCAGCATTTT	CASRGGNSNQPQHF
.	TRBJ2-1	.	TRBV18	TGTGCCAGCTCACCACCGGGTTTGGGGCCTGGGGGGTACAATGAGCAGTTCTTC	CASSPPGLGPGGYNEQFF
.	TRBJ1-1	.	TRBV29-1	TGCAGCGTTCAGCGGCAGACCCTCCGAGAAGCTTTCTTT	CSVQRQTLREAFF
.	TRBJ2-1	once	TRBV7-9	TGTGCCAGCAGCTTAGCATCCTACAGGGATTTGTACAATGAGCAGTTCTTC	CASSLASYRDLYNEQFF
.	TRBJ1-4	.	TRBV5-6	TGTGCCAGCGTCGACCATGGGCCTACGAGGGAAAAACTGTTTTTT	CASVDHGPTREKLFF
.	TRBJ2-7	.	TRBV7-9	TGTGCCAGCAGCCAAGGCGGGACAGCTGGAGAGCAGTACTTC	CASSQGGTAGEQYF
.	TRBJ1-1	.	TRBV7-2	TGTGCCAGCAGCTTCGGAGGAAGAGCACAGGTCCGGGCTTTCTTT	CASSFGGRAQVRAFF
TRBD1	TRBJ2-7	.	TRBV27	TGTGCCAGCAGTTTCTCCTGGACAGGGGGCGACGAGCAGTACTTC	CASSFSWTGGDEQYF
.	TRBJ1-5	.	TRBV19	TGTGCCAGTAGGAGGGATCGCAATCAGCCCCAGCATTTT	CASRRDRNQPQHF
.	TRBJ2-7	.	TRBV7-8	TGTGCCAGCAGCTTAGGAGAGTCCTACGAGCAGTACTTC	CASSLGESYEQYF
TRBD2	TRBJ2-1	.	TRBV7-2	TGTGCCAGCAGCTCCATTTCGACTAGCGGGGGGAGGAATGAGCAGTTCTTC	CASSSISTSGGRNEQFF
.	TRBJ2-2	.	TRBV6-1	TGTGCCGTGGCAGCCGAAGTCACCGGGGAGCTGTTTTTT	CAVAAEVTGELFF
TRBD2	TRBJ2-7	.	TRBV9	TGTGCCAGCAGCCCATACCTCCTAGCGGGGGCCTACGAGCAGTACTTC	CASSPYLLAGAYEQYF
TRBD2	TRBJ2-3	.	TRBV28	TGTGCCAGCAGTTTAGTAGTAGCGGGAGCGCGGGATACGCAGTATTTT	CASSLVVAGARDTQYF
TRBD1	TRBJ1-1	.	TRBV30	TGTGCCTGGAGTGGGACAGGGGGCACTGAAGCTTTCTTT	CAWSGTGGTEAFF
TRBD1	TRBJ2-1	.	TRBV7-2	TGTGCCAGCAGCTCCCGGGCCAGGGGGCCCTACAATGAGCAGTTCTTC	CASSSRARGPYNEQFF
.	TRBJ1-4	.	TRBV5-1	TGCGCCAGCAGCTTGGATGGGCCACTTAATGAAAAACTGTTTTTT	CASSLDGPLNEKLFF
.	TRBJ2-3	.	TRBV27	TGTGCCAGCAGTTTAGACAGGTCCACAGATACGCAGTATTTT	CASSLDRSTDTQYF
.	TRBJ2-4	.	TRBV18	TGTGCCAGCTCACCACTTGAGGGGGGGAACATTCAGTACTTC	CASSPLEGGNIQYF
.	TRBJ2-5	once	TRBV27	TGTGCCAGCAGCCCCCTGATGGCCGGGACGAATCAAGAGACCCAGTACTTC	CASSPLMAGTNQETQYF
.	TRBJ2-3	.	TRBV27	TGTGCCAGCGCGGCGTTACGGAGCACAGATACGCAGTATTTT	CASAALRSTDTQYF